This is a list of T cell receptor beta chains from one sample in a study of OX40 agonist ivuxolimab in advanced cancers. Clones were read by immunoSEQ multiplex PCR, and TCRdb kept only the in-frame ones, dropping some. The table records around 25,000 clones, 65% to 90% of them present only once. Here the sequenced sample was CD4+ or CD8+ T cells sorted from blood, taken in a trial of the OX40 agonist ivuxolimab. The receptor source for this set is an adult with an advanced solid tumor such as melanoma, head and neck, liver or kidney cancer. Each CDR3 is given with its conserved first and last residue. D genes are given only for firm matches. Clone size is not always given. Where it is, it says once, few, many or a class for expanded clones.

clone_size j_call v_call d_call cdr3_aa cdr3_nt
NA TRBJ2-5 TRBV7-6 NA CASSLEVLVTQYF TGTGCCAGCAGCTTAGAGGTATTGGTGACCCAGTACTTC
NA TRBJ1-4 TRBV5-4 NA CASSPRQGGEKLFF TGTGCCAGCAGCCCCCGGCAGGGTGGGGAAAAACTGTTTTTT
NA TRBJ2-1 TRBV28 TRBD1 CASSFPRGNGQGTANEQFF TGTGCCAGCAGTTTCCCCCGCGGAAACGGACAGGGGACCGCTAATGAGCAGTTCTTC
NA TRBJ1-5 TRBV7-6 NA CASSSRGNQPQHF TGTGCCAGCAGCTCCAGGGGCAATCAGCCCCAGCATTTT
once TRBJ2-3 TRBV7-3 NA CASSLSSGTDTQYF TGTGCCAGCAGCTTAAGTTCTGGCACAGATACGCAGTATTTT
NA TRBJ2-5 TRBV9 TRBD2 CASSLGREGTQETQYF TGTGCCAGCAGCCTCGGGAGGGAGGGTACACAAGAGACCCAGTACTTC
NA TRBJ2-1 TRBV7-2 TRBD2 CASSFPGTSGRNEQFF TGTGCCAGCAGCTTCCCCGGGACTAGCGGGAGGAATGAGCAGTTCTTC
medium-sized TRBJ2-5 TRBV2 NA CASSEFGLRSQETQYF TGTGCCAGCAGTGAGTTCGGGCTGCGGAGTCAAGAGACCCAGTACTTC
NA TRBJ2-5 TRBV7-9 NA CASSLVAGAQETQYF TGTGCCAGCAGCTTAGTGGCAGGGGCGCAAGAGACCCAGTACTTC
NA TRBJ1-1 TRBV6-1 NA CASRRVLESRTEAFF TGTGCCAGCAGAAGGGTCTTAGAATCGAGGACTGAAGCTTTCTTT
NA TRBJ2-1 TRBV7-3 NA CASSLDRYYNEQFF TGTGCCAGCAGCTTGGACAGATACTACAATGAGCAGTTCTTC
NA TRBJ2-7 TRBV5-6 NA CASSLGRRTYEQYF TGTGCCAGCAGTTTGGGACGGCGTACCTACGAGCAGTACTTC
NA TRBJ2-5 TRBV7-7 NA CASSPSSLGETQYF TGTGCTAGCAGCCCCTCCTCCCTGGGAGAGACCCAGTACTTC
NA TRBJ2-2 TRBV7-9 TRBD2 CASSPPPLAGTGELFF TGTGCCAGCAGCCCTCCCCCACTAGCGGGGACCGGGGAGCTGTTTTTT
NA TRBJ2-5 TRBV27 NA CASSFGTGGETQYF TGTGCCAGCAGTTTCGGGACTGGGGGGGAGACCCAGTACTTC
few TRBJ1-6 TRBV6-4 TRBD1 CASSETGEGSPLHF TGTGCCAGCAGTGAAACAGGGGAAGGATCACCCCTCCACTTT
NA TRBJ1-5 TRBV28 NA CASSFRQIQHF TGTGCCAGCAGTTTCAGGCAGATCCAGCATTTT
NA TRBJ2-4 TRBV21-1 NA CASSKTSGRDDRAPKNIQYF TGTGCCAGCAGCAAAACTAGCGGGAGGGATGACCGAGCACCCAAAAACATTCAGTACTTC
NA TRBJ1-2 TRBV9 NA CASSETGSSYYGYTF TGTGCCAGCAGCGAAACAGGGTCTAGCTACTATGGCTACACCTTC
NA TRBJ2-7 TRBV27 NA CASSLFGGGSYEQYF TGTGCCAGCAGTTTATTCGGGGGCGGCTCCTACGAGCAGTACTTC
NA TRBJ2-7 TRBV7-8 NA CASSFSGRGYEQYF TGTGCCAGCAGCTTCTCCGGGAGAGGATACGAGCAGTACTTC
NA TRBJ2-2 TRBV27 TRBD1 CASSSVDVGTASTGELFF TGTGCCAGCAGTTCCGTGGACGTCGGGACAGCATCCACCGGGGAGCTGTTTTTT
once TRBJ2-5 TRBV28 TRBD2 CASSQLAGQETQYF TGTGCCAGCAGTCAGCTAGCGGGTCAAGAGACCCAGTACTTC
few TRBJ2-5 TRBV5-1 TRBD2 CASSLGLAGVGETQYF TGCGCCAGCAGCTTGGGACTAGCGGGAGTAGGGGAGACCCAGTACTTC
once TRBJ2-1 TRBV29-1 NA CSVSQVRYNEQFF TGCAGCGTCAGCCAGGTGCGGTACAATGAGCAGTTCTTC
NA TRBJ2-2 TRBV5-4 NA CASSKSGNTGELFF TGTGCCAGCAGCAAAAGCGGGAACACCGGGGAGCTGTTTTTT
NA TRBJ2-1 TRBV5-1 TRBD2 CASSWTSGSNEQFF TGCGCCAGCAGCTGGACTAGCGGGAGCAATGAGCAGTTCTTC
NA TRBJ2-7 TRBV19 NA CASRPTGFYEQYF TGTGCCAGTAGACCAACAGGTTTCTACGAGCAGTACTTC
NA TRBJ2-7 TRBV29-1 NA CSVPGVYEQYF TGCAGCGTCCCTGGGGTTTACGAGCAGTACTTC
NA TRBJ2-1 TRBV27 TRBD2 CASRLAGGNEQFF TGTGCCAGTAGACTAGCGGGAGGGAATGAGCAGTTCTTC
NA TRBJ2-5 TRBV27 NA CASRGRGRGVRETQYF TGTGCCAGCAGGGGGAGGGGGAGGGGGGTTCGAGAGACCCAGTACTTC
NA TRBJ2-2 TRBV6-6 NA CASSTGSGELFF TGTGCCAGCAGTACAGGGTCCGGGGAGCTGTTTTTT
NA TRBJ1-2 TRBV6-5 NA CASRVGAYGYTF TGTGCCAGCAGAGTAGGGGCGTATGGCTACACCTTC
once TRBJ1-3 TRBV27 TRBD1 CASLDRVGNTIYF TGTGCCAGCCTAGACAGGGTCGGAAACACCATATATTTT
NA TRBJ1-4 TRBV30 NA CAWTRAWDEKLFF TGTGCCTGGACCCGGGCCTGGGATGAAAAACTGTTTTTT
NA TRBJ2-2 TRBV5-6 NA CASSLMRSGELFF TGTGCCAGCAGCTTGATGAGGTCGGGGGAGCTGTTTTTT
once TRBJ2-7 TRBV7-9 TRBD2 CASSFLAGAAGEQYF TGTGCCAGCAGCTTCCTAGCGGGAGCGGCGGGGGAGCAGTACTTC
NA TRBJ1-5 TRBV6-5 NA CASSESGGHQPQHF TGTGCCAGCAGTGAATCGGGGGGCCATCAGCCCCAGCATTTT
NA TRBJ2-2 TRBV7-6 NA CASSLSRVGTERSGELFF TGTGCCAGCAGCTTATCAAGGGTTGGGACGGAAAGATCCGGGGAGCTGTTTTTT
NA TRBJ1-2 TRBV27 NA CASSRGDIYGYTF TGTGCCAGCTCTAGGGGGGATATCTATGGCTACACCTTC
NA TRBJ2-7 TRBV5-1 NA CASSLVQATYEQYF TGCGCCAGCAGCTTGGTCCAGGCCACCTACGAGCAGTACTTC
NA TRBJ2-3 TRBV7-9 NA CASSLRSGFTDTQYF TGTGCCAGCAGCTTAAGGTCAGGGTTCACAGATACGCAGTATTTT